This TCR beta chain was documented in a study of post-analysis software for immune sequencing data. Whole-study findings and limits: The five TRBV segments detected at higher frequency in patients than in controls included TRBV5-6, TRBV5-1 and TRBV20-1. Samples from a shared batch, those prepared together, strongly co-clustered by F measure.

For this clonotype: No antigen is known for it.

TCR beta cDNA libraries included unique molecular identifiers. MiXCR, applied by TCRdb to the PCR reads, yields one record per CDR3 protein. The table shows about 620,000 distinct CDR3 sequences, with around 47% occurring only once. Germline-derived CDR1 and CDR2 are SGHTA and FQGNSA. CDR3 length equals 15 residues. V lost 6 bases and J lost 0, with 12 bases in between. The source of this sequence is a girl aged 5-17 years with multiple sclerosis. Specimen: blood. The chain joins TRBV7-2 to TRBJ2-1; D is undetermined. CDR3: CASRFRINSYNEQFF. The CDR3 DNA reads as TGTGCCAGCAGGTTCCGGATTAACTCCTACAATGAGCAGTTCTTC.